The 15 T cell receptor beta chains given below trace back to one sample, sequenced in a study of Ad26.COV2.S vaccination and SARS-CoV-2 variants. As for treatment: about 20 received Ad26.COV2.S at low or high dose, single or two shots; 5 received placebo; per-sample allocation not given. Specimen acquisition occurred on day 63 following the initial vaccine or placebo injection. This table comes from immunoSEQ multiplex PCR, and its TCRdb copy is limited to in-frame clones, with some not included. Of 400,000 to 450,000 clones detected, roughly 90% appear once; the ten largest clones hold 12%. The sample here was peripheral blood, taken in a trial of Ad26.COV2.S vaccine versus placebo. These receptors all stem from a person aged 18-65 years who received the Ad26.COV2.S COVID-19 vaccine or a placebo.

This clone was counted once. V usage is TRBV7-9 and J usage is TRBJ2-5, with 8 bases lining up with TRBD2. The CDR3 consists of 15 residues. V lost 5 bases and J lost 3; bases outside the gene matches: 8. The germline gives CDR1 SEHNR, CDR2 FQNEAQ (reference sequence). In nucleotides, the CDR3 is TGTGCCAGCAGCGGGGCCGGGACTAGAGAAGAGACCCAGTACTTC. This sequence encodes CASSGAGTREETQYF.

The CDR3 region has the DNA TGTGCCACCAGTGACGCGAACACTGAAGCTTTCTTT. As protein: CATSDANTEAFF. The chain is built from TRBV24-1 and TRBJ1-1; D is unclear. V was pared by 4 bases and J by 1 base, with 3 bases between. The CDR3 is 12 amino acids. Germline V gene data show CDR1 as KGHDR and CDR2 as SFDVKD.

This chain connects TRBV7-9 to TRBJ2-3; TRBD2 agrees at 7 bases. The CDR3 consists of 14 residues. Germline V gene lookup returns CDR1 SEHNR and CDR2 FQNEAQ (reference sequence). V gave up 11 bases and J gave up 3 bases; unmatched junction bases: 11. The DNA of the CDR3 is TGTGCCGCTGGGGGGGAGTTCGCTACAGATACGCAGTATTTT. This sequence encodes CAAGGEFATDTQYF.

Regarding this clone: Within the sample, other DNA sequences also encode this same CDR3. The chain employs TRBV9 and TRBJ1-1; D gene unclear. Trimming removed 2 bases from V and 2 bases from J, with 7 bases in between. CDR3 size: 13 residues. CDR1 is SGDLS, CDR2 YYNGEE, per germline. The CDR3 DNA reads as TGTGCCAGCAGCGTCGGAACCAACACTGAAGCTTTCTTT. This encodes CASSVGTNTEAFF.

The chain joins TRBV18 to TRBJ1-2, with 7 bases identical to TRBD1. The CDR3 sequence is 14 residues long. CDR1 is KGHSH and CDR2 is LQKENI in the germline V gene. V gave up 5 bases and J gave up 5 bases; unmatched junction bases: 8. This CDR3 reads CASSAPGTAYGYTF. CDR3 nucleotide sequence: TGTGCCAGCTCAGCGCCCGGGACAGCATATGGCTACACCTTC. The entire variable domain, with the rest obtained from reference TRBV18 and TRBJ1-2, is as follows: NAGVMQNPRHLVRRRGQEARLRCSPMKGHSHVYWYRQLPEEGLKFMVYLQKENIIDESGMPKERFSAEFPKEGPSILRIQQVVRGDSAAYFCASSAPGTAYGYTFGSGTRLTVV.

J is TRBJ2-1 and V is TRBV19; 11 bases map to TRBD2. The CDR3 runs to 15 residues. V lost 3 bases and J lost 4; bases outside the gene matches: 2. The germline CDR1 and CDR2 sequences are LNHDA and SQIVND (reference sequence). DNA for the CDR3: TGTGCCAGTAGTATGGGGACTAGCGGTTACAATGAGCAGTTCTTC. This gives the protein CASSMGTSGYNEQFF.

This clone came up a few times. The rearrangement links TRBV5-6 to TRBJ1-1; D uncertain. The ends were cut back, 0 bases at V and 1 base at J, with 7 bases in the middle. The CDR3 sequence is 14 residues long. Germline lookup yields CDR1 SGHDT and CDR2 YYEEEE. CDR3 sequence (DNA): TGTGCCAGCAGCTTGGGGCACCCGAACACTGAAGCTTTCTTT. Its protein is CASSLGHPNTEAFF.

CDR3 in amino acids: CASIDRYEAFF. The CDR3 nucleotides are TGTGCCAGCATCGACCGCTATGAAGCTTTCTTT. This chain connects TRBV6-5 to TRBJ1-1; the D is unclear. V was shortened by 7 bases and J by 7 bases, with 10 bases between the two germline ends. The CDR3 length is 11 residues. The germline V gene encodes CDR1 MNHEY and CDR2 SVGAGI.

The rearrangement links TRBV7-2 to TRBJ2-7, with a tentative D call TRBD1 (5 bases). The CDR3 length is 13 residues. Germline V lookup: CDR1 SGHTA, CDR2 FQGNSA. V was pared by 3 bases and J by 3 bases, with 9 bases between. CDR3 sequence reads: CASSFTGFYEQYF. The CDR3, as DNA: TGTGCCAGCAGCTTTACAGGATTCTACGAGCAGTACTTC.

V and J are TRBV15 and TRBJ2-2; 9 nucleotides line up with TRBD2. The CDR3 is 17 amino acids. V trimming: 0 bases; J trimming: 4 bases; junction bases outside the gene matches: 6. From germline, CDR1 is LNHNV and CDR2 YYDKDF (reference sequence). CDR3 coding DNA: TGTGCCACCAGCAGAGAGGTAGGAGCGGGGGGCACCGGGGAGCTGTTTTTT. Translated: CATSREVGAGGTGELFF. The full variable domain, its missing parts supplied by reference TRBV15 and TRBJ2-2, is DAMVIQNPRYQVTQFGKPVTLSCSQTLNHNVMYWYQQKSSQAPKLLFHYYDKDFNNEADTPDNFQSRRPNTSFCFLDIRSPGLGDTAMYLCATSREVGAGGTGELFFGEGSRLTVL.

This chain joins TRBV4-1 and TRBJ1-2; D gene ambiguous. V lost 4 bases and J 7 bases, leaving 13 bases between the germline ends. This CDR3 comprises 13 residues. The germline CDR1 and CDR2 sequences are MGHRA and YSYEKL. The CDR3, as DNA: TGCGCCAGCAGCCCTTCTGGGGAAGGTGGCTACACCTTC. As protein: CASSPSGEGGYTF.

V and J are TRBV9 and TRBJ2-1, with TRBD2 identical over 15 bases. Germline CDR1 SGDLS, CDR2 YYNGEE. This CDR3 is 19 amino acids long. The trim removed 0 bases at V and 1 base at J, leaving 5 bases unmatched. The CDR3 here is CASSVAAGTSGGSYNEQFF. CDR3 DNA sequence: TGTGCCAGCAGCGTAGCTGCCGGGACTAGCGGGGGGTCCTACAATGAGCAGTTCTTC.

This chain links TRBV25-1 with TRBJ2-7, with TRBD1 matching 7 bases. The CDR3 extends over 15 amino acids. Looked up from germline, CDR1 is MGHDK and CDR2 is SYGVNS. Trimming at V came to 2 bases and at J to 1 base, leaving 5 bases not matched to a gene. CDR3 DNA sequence: TGTGCCAGCAGTGAACCTGGCAGGGGGTCCTACGAGCAGTACTTC. Its translation is CASSEPGRGSYEQYF.

The chain carries TRBV6-1 and TRBJ1-4; TRBD1 is a possible D gene (6 bases). Germline V gene data show CDR1 as MNHNS and CDR2 as SASEGT. V was trimmed by 2 bases and J by 7 bases, leaving 17 bases between them. The CDR3 loop spans 16 amino acids. In DNA form, the CDR3 reads TGTGCCAGCAGTGAATACGTTACGGGGGCGAGTGAAAAACTGTTTTTT. This translates into CASSEYVTGASEKLFF.

The rearrangement links TRBV18 to TRBJ1-1, with 7 bases lining up with TRBD1. In germline, CDR1 is KGHSH, CDR2 LQKENI. This CDR3 has 15 amino acids. Unmatched junction bases numbered 10, after V lost 2 bases and J lost 7 bases. The CDR3 region has the DNA TGTGCCAGCTCACCAATTGAAGTCCGGGACAGTGAAGCTTTCTTT. Amino acids: CASSPIEVRDSEAFF. Full variable domain (rest looked up from reference TRBV18 and TRBJ1-1): NAGVMQNPRHLVRRRGQEARLRCSPMKGHSHVYWYRQLPEEGLKFMVYLQKENIIDESGMPKERFSAEFPKEGPSILRIQQVVRGDSAAYFCASSPIEVRDSEAFFGQGTRLTVV.